The present T cell receptor (beta chain) was sequenced within a study of T cell changes during pregnancy in multiple sclerosis. Trimming removed 4 bases from V and 1 base from J, with 5 bases in between. From germline, CDR1 is SGHRS and CDR2 YFSETQ. This CDR3 region has 13 residues. The method was immunoSEQ multiplex PCR; TCRdb's version includes in-frame clones alone and lacks a portion of them. The table has approximately 50,000 clones, approximately 93% seen once. V usage is TRBV5-1 and J usage is TRBJ2-2, with D uncertain. The specimen comprised CD4+ T cells from peripheral blood mononuclear cells, sampled in the third trimester of pregnancy. The receptor was derived from a female donor with multiple sclerosis, enrolled in a pregnancy study. The CDR3 loop reads CASSLRNTGELFF. The DNA of the CDR3 is TGCGCCAGCAGCCTTAGGAACACCGGGGAGCTGTTTTTT.